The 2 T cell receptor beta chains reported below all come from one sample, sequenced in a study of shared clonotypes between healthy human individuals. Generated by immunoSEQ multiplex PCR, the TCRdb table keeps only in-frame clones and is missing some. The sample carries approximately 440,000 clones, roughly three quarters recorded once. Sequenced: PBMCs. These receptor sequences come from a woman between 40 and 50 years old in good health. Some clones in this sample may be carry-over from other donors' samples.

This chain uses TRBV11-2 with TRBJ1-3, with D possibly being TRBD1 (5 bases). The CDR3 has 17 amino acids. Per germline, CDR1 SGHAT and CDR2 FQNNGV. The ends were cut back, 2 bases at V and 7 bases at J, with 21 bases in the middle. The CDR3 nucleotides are TGTGCCAGCAGCTTAACTCGGTTAGGGGCAAGAGTGAACACCATATATTTT. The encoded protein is CASSLTRLGARVNTIYF.

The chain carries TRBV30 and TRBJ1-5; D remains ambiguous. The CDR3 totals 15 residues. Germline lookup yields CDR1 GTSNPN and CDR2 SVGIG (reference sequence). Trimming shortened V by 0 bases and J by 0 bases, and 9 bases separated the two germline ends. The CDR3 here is CAWSVRSNSNQPQHF. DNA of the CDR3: TGTGCCTGGAGTGTAAGAAGTAATAGCAATCAGCCCCAGCATTTT.